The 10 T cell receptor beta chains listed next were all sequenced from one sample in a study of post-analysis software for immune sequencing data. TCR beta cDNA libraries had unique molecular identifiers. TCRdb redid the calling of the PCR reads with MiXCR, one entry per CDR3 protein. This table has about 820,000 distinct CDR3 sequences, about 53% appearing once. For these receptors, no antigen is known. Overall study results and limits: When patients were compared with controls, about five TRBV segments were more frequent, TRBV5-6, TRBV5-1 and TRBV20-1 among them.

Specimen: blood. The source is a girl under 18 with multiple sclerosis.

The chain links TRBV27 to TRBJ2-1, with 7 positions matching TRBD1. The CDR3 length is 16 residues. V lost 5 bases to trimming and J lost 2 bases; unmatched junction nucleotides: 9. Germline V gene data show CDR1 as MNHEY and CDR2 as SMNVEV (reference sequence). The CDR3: CASSLGTERPYNEQFF. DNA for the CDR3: TGTGCCAGCAGTCTAGGGACAGAGCGTCCCTACAATGAGCAGTTCTTC.

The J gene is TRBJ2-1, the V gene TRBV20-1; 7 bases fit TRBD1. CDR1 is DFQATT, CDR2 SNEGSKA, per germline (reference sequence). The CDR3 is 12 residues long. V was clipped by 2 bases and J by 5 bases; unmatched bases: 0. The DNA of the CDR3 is TGCAGTGCTAGAAGGGGGCACAATGAGCAGTTCTTC. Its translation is CSARRGHNEQFF.

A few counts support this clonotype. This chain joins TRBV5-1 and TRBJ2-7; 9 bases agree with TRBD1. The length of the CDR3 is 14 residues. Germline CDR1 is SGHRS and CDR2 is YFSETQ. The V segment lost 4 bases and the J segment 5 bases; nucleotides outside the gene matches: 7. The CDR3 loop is CASSEWTGAHEQYF. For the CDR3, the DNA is TGCGCCAGCAGCGAGTGGACAGGGGCCCACGAGCAGTACTTC.

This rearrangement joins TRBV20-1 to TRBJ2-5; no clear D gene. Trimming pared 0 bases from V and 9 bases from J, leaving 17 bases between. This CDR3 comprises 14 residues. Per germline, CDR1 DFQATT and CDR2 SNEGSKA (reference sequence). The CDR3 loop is CSARDFSQLVAQYF. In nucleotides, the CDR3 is TGCAGTGCTAGAGATTTCAGCCAGTTAGTGGCCCAGTACTTC.

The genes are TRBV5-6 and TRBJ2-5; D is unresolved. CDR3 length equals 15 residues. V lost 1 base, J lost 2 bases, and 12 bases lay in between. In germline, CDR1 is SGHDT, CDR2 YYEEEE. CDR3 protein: CASSLFSSRQETQYF. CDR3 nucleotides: TGTGCCAGCAGCTTGTTCAGCAGCAGACAAGAGACCCAGTACTTC. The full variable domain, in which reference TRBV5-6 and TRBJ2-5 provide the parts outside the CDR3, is DAGVTQSPTHLIKTRGQQVTLRCSPKSGHDTVSWYQQALGQGPQFIFQYYEEEERQRGNFPDRFSGHQFPNYSSELNVNALLLGDSALYLCASSLFSSRQETQYFGPGTRLLVL.

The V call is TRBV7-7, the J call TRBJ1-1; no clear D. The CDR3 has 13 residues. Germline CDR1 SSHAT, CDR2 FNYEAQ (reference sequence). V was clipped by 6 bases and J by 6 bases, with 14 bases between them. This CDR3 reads CASRQHLGAEAFF. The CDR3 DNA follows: TGTGCCAGCAGACAACACCTCGGGGCTGAAGCTTTCTTT.

The CDR3 nucleotides read TGTGCCAGCAGGGCAGGACAGGGAGCTAACTATGGCTACACCTTC. It codes for CASRAGQGANYGYTF. V is TRBV5-5 and J is TRBJ1-2; 8 bases fit TRBD1. CDR3 length equals 15 residues. CDR1 SGHKS and CDR2 YYEKEE come from the germline V gene (reference sequence). The V and J ends lost 5 bases and 0 bases, in that order; junction bases with no gene match: 6. The full variable domain, in which reference TRBV5-5 and TRBJ1-2 provide the parts outside the CDR3, is DAGVTQSPTHLIKTRGQQVTLRCSPISGHKSVSWYQQVLGQGPQFIFQYYEKEERGRGNFPDRFSARQFPNYSSELNVNALLLGDSALYLCASRAGQGANYGYTFGSGTRLTVV.

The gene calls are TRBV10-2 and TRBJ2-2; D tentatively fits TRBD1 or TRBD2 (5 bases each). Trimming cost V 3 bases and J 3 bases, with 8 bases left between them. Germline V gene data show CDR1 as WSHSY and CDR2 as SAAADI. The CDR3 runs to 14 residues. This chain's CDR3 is CASSDGGYTGELFF. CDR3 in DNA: TGCGCCAGCAGTGATGGGGGATACACCGGGGAGCTGTTTTTT.

CDR3 DNA sequence: TGTGCCAGTAGTATATCGCGGGATTCCTACGAGCAGTACTTC. This encodes CASSISRDSYEQYF. This chain links TRBV19 with TRBJ2-7, with a tentative D call TRBD2 (6 bases). In germline, CDR1 is LNHDA, CDR2 SQIVND (reference sequence). CDR3 length equals 14 residues. The germline V and J ends were trimmed by 2 bases and 1 base, with 9 bases remaining between them. Complete variable domain (other parts from reference TRBV19 and TRBJ2-7): DGGITQSPKYLFRKEGQNVTLSCEQNLNHDAMYWYRQDPGQGLRLIYYSQIVNDFQKGDIAEGYSVSREKKESFPLTVTSAQKNPTAFYLCASSISRDSYEQYFGPGTRLTVT.

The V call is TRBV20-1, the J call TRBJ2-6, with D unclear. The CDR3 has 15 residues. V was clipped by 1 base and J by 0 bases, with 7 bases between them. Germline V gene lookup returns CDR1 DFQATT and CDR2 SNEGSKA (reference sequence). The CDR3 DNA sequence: TGCAGTGCTAGAGCTCAGTTCTCTGGGGCCAACGTCCTGACTTTC. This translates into CSARAQFSGANVLTF.